Included here is one T cell receptor (beta chain) sequence, with context. Its antigen is undetermined. Repertoires were generated with immunoSEQ multiplex PCR, while TCRdb's copy carries only in-frame clones and drops some. Of approximately 29,000 clones in the sample, roughly 85% were seen once. This sample was taken from a study of OX40 agonist ivuxolimab in advanced cancers. The germline V gene encodes CDR1 SGHDT and CDR2 YYEEEE. The CDR3 is made up of 15 amino acids. The V end was cut by 6 bases, the J end by 0 bases, with 12 bases between. Regarding the study as a whole: Researchers report that CD8+ T cells had, on average, more expanded clones than CD4+. What antigens the expanded peripheral T cells recognized was never established.

The clonotype originates from an adult with an advanced solid tumor such as melanoma, head and neck, liver or kidney cancer. The V and J genes are TRBV5-6 and TRBJ2-2; TRBD1 might be the D (5 bases). Here the sequenced sample was CD4+ or CD8+ T cells sorted from blood, taken in a trial of the OX40 agonist ivuxolimab. This CDR3 is CASTPAGSNTGELFF. DNA of the CDR3: TGTGCCAGCACCCCGGCAGGGTCGAACACCGGGGAGCTGTTTTTT.